A selection of T cell receptor beta chains follows, all from one sample in a study of cytomegalovirus exposure and HLA in healthy donors. Produced via immunoSEQ multiplex PCR; TCRdb's table is partial and in-frame only. In total, the table holds some 70,000 clones. The material sequenced was PBMCs. The receptors stem from a boy aged 5 to 17 in good health and CMV-seronegative. CDR3s include the opening cysteine and the closing phenylalanine or tryptophan. A D gene is named only where the DNA matches it firmly.

j_gene: TRBJ1-1
d_gene: -
v_gene: TRBV10-3
CDR3nt: TGTGCCATCAGTGACCCCCCGGTGCAGGGGACTGAAGCTTTCTTT
CDR3aa: CAISDPPVQGTEAFF

j_gene: TRBJ2-3
d_gene: -
v_gene: TRBV5-4
CDR3nt: TGTGCCAGCAGCTTCCTTTCTAGCTACAGCACAGATACGCAGTATTTT
CDR3aa: CASSFLSSYSTDTQYF

j_gene: TRBJ2-1
d_gene: TRBD2
v_gene: TRBV4-1
CDR3nt: TGCGCCAGCAGCCAAGATCGGACTAGCGGGAATGAGCAGTTCTTC
CDR3aa: CASSQDRTSGNEQFF

j_gene: TRBJ2-3
d_gene: TRBD2
v_gene: TRBV6-4
CDR3nt: TGTGCCAGCAGTGACGGAAGCGGGAGGGCGACAGATACGCAGTATTTT
CDR3aa: CASSDGSGRATDTQYF

j_gene: TRBJ2-7
d_gene: -
v_gene: TRBV5-6
CDR3nt: TGTGCCAGCAGCCGCCCGGAGGTCTACGAGCAGTACTTC
CDR3aa: CASSRPEVYEQYF

j_gene: TRBJ2-7
d_gene: TRBD1
v_gene: TRBV27
CDR3nt: TGTGCCAGCAGTCTCCGACAGGGAATAGGCTCCTACGAGCAGTACTTC
CDR3aa: CASSLRQGIGSYEQYF

j_gene: TRBJ1-5
d_gene: -
v_gene: TRBV12-5
CDR3nt: TGTGCTAGTGGTTTGATGCTCAGTTATAGCAATCAGCCCCAGCATTTT
CDR3aa: CASGLMLSYSNQPQHF

j_gene: TRBJ2-3
d_gene: -
v_gene: TRBV6-5
CDR3nt: TGTGCCAGCAGTTACGGCGGATACACAGATACGCAGTATTTT
CDR3aa: CASSYGGYTDTQYF

j_gene: TRBJ1-2
d_gene: -
v_gene: TRBV4-1
CDR3nt: TGCGCCAGCAGCCAGACGCCTCAGGGTAACTATGGCTACACCTTC
CDR3aa: CASSQTPQGNYGYTF

j_gene: TRBJ1-1
d_gene: -
v_gene: TRBV5-1
CDR3nt: TGCGCCAGCAGCTTCACCGGGGATAACACTGAAGCTTTCTTT
CDR3aa: CASSFTGDNTEAFF

j_gene: TRBJ2-7
d_gene: TRBD1
v_gene: TRBV18
CDR3nt: TGTGCCAGCACCTATCTCCGTGGGGACAGCTCGGCCTACGAGCAGTACTTC
CDR3aa: CASTYLRGDSSAYEQYF

j_gene: TRBJ1-4
d_gene: TRBD1
v_gene: TRBV5-4
CDR3nt: TGTGCCAGCAGCTCTACAGGGGGTGGGAATGAAAAACTGTTTTTT
CDR3aa: CASSSTGGGNEKLFF

j_gene: TRBJ1-2
d_gene: -
v_gene: TRBV6-5
CDR3nt: TGTGCCAGCAGCCGAGGACTGAACTATGGCTACACCTTC
CDR3aa: CASSRGLNYGYTF

j_gene: TRBJ1-1
d_gene: -
v_gene: TRBV30
CDR3nt: TGTGCCGCAACAGGGATAATGACGGGAAACACTGAAGCTTTCTTT
CDR3aa: CAATGIMTGNTEAFF

j_gene: TRBJ1-5
d_gene: -
v_gene: TRBV19
CDR3nt: TGTGCCAGTAGCGAGGGAAATCAGCCCCAGCATTTT
CDR3aa: CASSEGNQPQHF

j_gene: TRBJ1-4
d_gene: -
v_gene: TRBV9
CDR3nt: TGTGCCAGCAGCGTAGCTCAGGGAGGAGTTGAAAAACTGTTTTTT
CDR3aa: CASSVAQGGVEKLFF

j_gene: TRBJ1-1
d_gene: -
v_gene: TRBV7-9
CDR3nt: TGTGCCAGCAGCTTTGAACTTATGGTCTTT
CDR3aa: CASSFELMVF

j_gene: TRBJ1-2
d_gene: TRBD1
v_gene: TRBV29-1
CDR3nt: TGCAGCGTTGAAGACATTCCGGACAGGGTACGTGGCTACACCTTC
CDR3aa: CSVEDIPDRVRGYTF

j_gene: TRBJ2-5
d_gene: TRBD2
v_gene: TRBV5-1
CDR3nt: TGCGCCAGCAGCTTGAGCGGGACCGGGAGGGAGACCCAGTACTTC
CDR3aa: CASSLSGTGRETQYF

j_gene: TRBJ1-2
d_gene: -
v_gene: TRBV6-5
CDR3nt: TGTGCCAGCCGAGAGACAGACTTCTATGGCTACACCTTC
CDR3aa: CASRETDFYGYTF

j_gene: TRBJ2-5
d_gene: TRBD2
v_gene: TRBV7-9
CDR3nt: TGTGCCAGCAGCTTAGGGGCTAGCGGTAAAGAGACCCAGTACTTC
CDR3aa: CASSLGASGKETQYF

j_gene: TRBJ2-2
d_gene: -
v_gene: TRBV5-4
CDR3nt: TGTGCCTCCCGCGGCGGGACCGGGGAGCTGTTTTTT
CDR3aa: CASRGGTGELFF

j_gene: TRBJ2-7
d_gene: TRBD1
v_gene: TRBV25-1
CDR3nt: TGTGCCAGCAGTGAATTGAATGGGGGACAGGGTATCTACGAGCAGTACTTC
CDR3aa: CASSELNGGQGIYEQYF

j_gene: TRBJ2-2
d_gene: -
v_gene: TRBV7-9
CDR3nt: TGTGCCAGCAGCCTCCGGGGGGGGGAGCTGTTTTTT
CDR3aa: CASSLRGGELFF